This TCR beta chain was profiled in a study of T cell responses to AZD1222 COVID-19 vaccine. With 2 bases removed from V and 7 bases from J, the gap between germline ends came to 12 bases. The CDR3 contains 15 residues. In germline, CDR1 is SGHTA, CDR2 FQGNSA. The study, taken as a whole, reports: Only after the peak T cell response were repertoires sampled. Vaccine-associated CD4 TCRs ranged over spike, dominating at 160-218 and 743-854. Elevations in Spike-specific TCR breadth and depth followed administration of two AZD1222 doses. It should be noted that donors were predominantly white British and more often female, and clonal diversity was possibly underestimated.

In this sample, this clone turned up once. What it binds is not known. Data came from immunoSEQ multiplex PCR; TCRdb stores just in-frame clones and leaves some out. Of 150,000 to 200,000 clones listed, roughly 88% are singletons. This specimen was peripheral blood, taken 28 days after the second AZD1222 dose. The sequence came from an adult who received the AZD1222 COVID-19 vaccine. The rearrangement uses TRBV7-2 and TRBJ1-6; D call uncertain. In DNA, the CDR3 is TGTGCCAGCAGCTTATTGGTCCGAACAAATTCACCCCTCCACTTT. This translates into CASSLLVRTNSPLHF.